These 28 T cell receptor beta chains share one sample of origin, sequenced in a study of cytomegalovirus exposure and HLA in healthy donors. PCR amplification relied on 60 Vbeta primers (plus 13 Jbeta primers). Profiled with immunoSEQ multiplex PCR; TCRdb holds only in-frame clones, not every one. The sample comprises 200,000 to 250,000 clones, around 83% of which are singletons, and 10% to 13% rests with the top ten. Sequencing input: PBMCs. The receptor source for this set is a woman in her fifties or sixties in good health and CMV-seropositive.

The chain has TRBV7-8 and TRBJ2-2; 8 nucleotides match TRBD2. The CDR3 has 16 amino acids. From germline, CDR1 is SGHVS and CDR2 FQNEAQ. V lost 5 bases and J lost 4; bases outside the gene matches: 9. The CDR3 spells CASSTPPAGVTGELFF. CDR3 bases: TGTGCCAGCAGCACCCCGCCAGCGGGGGTCACCGGGGAGCTGTTTTTT.

This chain connects TRBV18 to TRBJ2-1; D possibly corresponds to TRBD1 (5 bases). The ends were cut back, 0 bases at V and 10 bases at J, with 10 bases in the middle. Germline CDR1 is KGHSH and CDR2 is LQKENI. The CDR3 runs 13 residues. This CDR3 reads CASSPPEGVEQFF. The CDR3 nucleotides are TGTGCCAGCTCACCACCGGAAGGGGTCGAGCAGTTCTTC.

The chain combines TRBV9 with TRBJ1-1; D is perhaps TRBD1 (5 bases). The CDR3 consists of 14 residues. Germline V gene lookup returns CDR1 SGDLS and CDR2 YYNGEE. With 4 bases removed from V and 3 bases from J, the gap between germline ends came to 13 bases. CDR3: CASSPRGVDTEAFF. The DNA for the CDR3 is TGTGCCAGCAGCCCACGGGGGGTAGACACTGAAGCTTTCTTT.

The chain is built from TRBV4-1 and TRBJ1-5, with 7 bases identical to TRBD1. The junction had 4 bases not matched to a gene; V was cut back by 4 bases and J by 1 base. This CDR3 region has 15 residues. The germline V gene encodes CDR1 MGHRA and CDR2 YSYEKL. CDR3 nucleotide sequence: TGCGCCAGCAGCCCCGGGACAGTGAGCAATCAGCCCCAGCATTTT. Encoded protein: CASSPGTVSNQPQHF.

This chain uses TRBV28 with TRBJ1-3; D unresolved. V was clipped by 4 bases and J by 4 bases, with 11 bases between them. The CDR3 is 14 amino acids. Germline V gene data show CDR1 as MDHEN and CDR2 as SYDVKM. CDR3 in DNA: TGTGCCAGCAGTTCCCCCCCCAGAGGAAACACCATATATTTT. Translation gives CASSSPPRGNTIYF. The whole variable domain, remainder taken from reference TRBV28 and TRBJ1-3, is DVKVTQSSRYLVKRTGEKVFLECVQDMDHENMFWYRQDPGLGLRLIYFSYDVKMKEKGDIPEGYSVSREKKERFSLILESASTNQTSMYLCASSSPPRGNTIYFGEGSWLTVV.

The rearrangement uses TRBV5-1 and TRBJ2-6; a weak D match, TRBD1 (5 bases). This CDR3 is built from 16 residues. The germline V gene encodes CDR1 SGHRS and CDR2 YFSETQ. V lost 3 bases and J lost 0, with 10 bases in between. Here the CDR3 reads CASSWTPLSGANVLTF. In nucleotides, the CDR3 is TGCGCCAGCAGCTGGACACCTCTCTCTGGGGCCAACGTCCTGACTTTC.

This chain joins TRBV7-8 and TRBJ2-7; 11 bases agree with TRBD1. Losses at the gene ends were 5 bases for V and 3 bases for J; bases not matched to a gene: 12. Per the germline V gene, CDR1 is SGHVS and CDR2 is FQNEAQ. This CDR3 has 17 amino acids. The CDR3 coding sequence is TGTGCCAGCAGCACCCGCATTCCGGGACAGGGGGTCTACGAGCAGTACTTC. Amino acid sequence: CASSTRIPGQGVYEQYF.

The V and J genes are TRBV27 and TRBJ1-1; possible D gene TRBD1, 6 bases. This CDR3 has 15 amino acids. Germline V CDR1 and CDR2: MNHEY, SMNVEV (reference sequence). Trimming removed 6 bases at V and 5 bases at J, with 19 bases between. The CDR3 bases are TGTGCCAGCAGGACCGGGGGGGGCCGGGTAACTGAAGCTTTCTTT. Encoded protein: CASRTGGGRVTEAFF.

The V and J genes are TRBV6-5 and TRBJ1-1, with D perhaps matching TRBD1 (6 bases). The CDR3 is 15 residues long. The V gene lost 7 bases and the J gene lost 1 base, with 16 bases spanning the gap. CDR1 and CDR2 (germline): MNHEY, SVGAGI. CDR3 in amino acids: CASKIAGAGNTEAFF. The CDR3 region has the DNA TGTGCCAGCAAAATAGCGGGGGCAGGGAACACTGAAGCTTTCTTT.

This chain connects TRBV30 to TRBJ2-7; a possible D gene is TRBD2 (6 bases). Trimming took 0 bases from V and 7 from J, leaving 13 bases between them. Germline CDR1 is GTSNPN and CDR2 is SVGIG (reference sequence). CDR3 length: 13 amino acids. CDR3 bases: TGTGCCTGGAGTGTAACCCGGGGGTGGGAGCAGTACTTC. This encodes CAWSVTRGWEQYF.

The chain combines TRBV2 with TRBJ2-5; perhaps TRBD2 as D (6 bases). The CDR3 covers 12 residues. Germline CDR1 reads SNHLY; CDR2 reads FYNNEI. Trimming cost V 6 bases and J 5 bases, with 10 bases left between them. The CDR3 region is CASSIAGETQYF. The CDR3, as DNA: TGTGCCAGCAGCATCGCGGGGGAGACCCAGTACTTC.

V and J are TRBV27 and TRBJ2-3; 9 positions agree with TRBD2. The CDR3 consists of 16 residues. V was pared by 3 bases and J by 4 bases, with 8 bases of the junction left unmatched. Germline CDR1 is MNHEY and CDR2 is SMNVEV (reference sequence). The CDR3 sequence: CASSFRGGGDPDTQYF. DNA for the CDR3: TGTGCCAGCAGTTTCAGGGGCGGGGGGGATCCAGATACGCAGTATTTT.

The chain joins TRBV27 to TRBJ2-1; 10 nucleotides line up with TRBD2. The trim removed 6 bases at V and 5 bases at J, leaving 10 bases unmatched. The CDR3 sequence is 16 residues long. The V gene's germline CDR1 is MNHEY and CDR2 SMNVEV (reference sequence). CDR3 sequence: CASSFRGLAADNEQFF. In DNA, the CDR3 is TGTGCCAGCAGCTTCCGAGGACTAGCGGCCGACAATGAGCAGTTCTTC.

This chain joins TRBV5-6 and TRBJ1-6; D might be TRBD1 (6 bases). V was trimmed by 3 bases and J by 8 bases, leaving 18 bases between them. The germline V gene encodes CDR1 SGHDT and CDR2 YYEEEE. CDR3 length equals 16 residues. CDR3 nucleotide sequence: TGTGCCAGCAGCTCACTAAACAGGGAAGAGGATTCACCCCTCCACTTT. The encoded protein is CASSSLNREEDSPLHF. Variable domain in full (rest from reference TRBV5-6 and TRBJ1-6): DAGVTQSPTHLIKTRGQQVTLRCSPKSGHDTVSWYQQALGQGPQFIFQYYEEEERQRGNFPDRFSGHQFPNYSSELNVNALLLGDSALYLCASSSLNREEDSPLHFGNGTRLTVT.

This chain uses TRBV11-2 with TRBJ2-7; TRBD1 matches 8 bases. Germline V gene data show CDR1 as SGHAT and CDR2 as FQNNGV. This CDR3 has 15 residues. J was trimmed by 2 bases and V by 5 bases; bases with no gene match: 8. The CDR3 sequence is CASSPQQGGPYEQYF. CDR3 sequence (DNA): TGTGCCAGCAGCCCCCAACAGGGGGGCCCCTACGAGCAGTACTTC.

J is TRBJ1-2 and V is TRBV5-5, with 8 positions matching TRBD1. The V gene end was trimmed by 5 bases and the J gene end by 3 bases; junction bases not matched to a gene: 9. Germline-derived CDR1 and CDR2 are SGHKS and YYEKEE (reference sequence). The CDR3 length is 15 residues. The chain's CDR3 is CASRYQGAGDYGYTF. Written as DNA, the CDR3 is TGTGCCAGCAGATACCAGGGGGCAGGAGACTATGGCTACACCTTC.

This clone was seen only once. The rearrangement uses TRBV29-1 and TRBJ2-2; unclear D gene. CDR3 length equals 13 residues. From germline, CDR1 is SQVTM and CDR2 ANQGSEA. With 4 bases removed from V and 1 base from J, the gap between germline ends came to 7 bases. CDR3 region: CSVGQKNTGELFF. The CDR3 DNA follows: TGCAGCGTTGGGCAGAAGAACACCGGGGAGCTGTTTTTT.

This chain uses TRBV7-6 with TRBJ2-1; TRBD2 is a possible D gene (5 bases). Germline CDR1 is SGHVS and CDR2 is FNYEAQ. The CDR3 length is 16 residues. V was pared by 1 base and J by 5 bases, with 15 bases between. The CDR3 sequence is CASSLVGSDTHNEQFF. The CDR3 DNA reads TGTGCCAGCAGCTTAGTAGGTAGCGACACACACAATGAGCAGTTCTTC.

V and J are TRBV7-2 and TRBJ2-3; TRBD2 agrees at 8 bases. The germline V gene encodes CDR1 SGHTA and CDR2 FQGNSA. Losses at the gene ends were 5 bases for V and 2 bases for J; bases not matched to a gene: 15. The CDR3 length is 18 residues. The CDR3 nucleotides are TGTGCCAGCAGCCTGGTAGGGTTGAGCGGGGGCCCCACAGATACGCAGTATTTT. This codes for CASSLVGLSGGPTDTQYF. The complete variable domain, with remaining parts taken from reference TRBV7-2 and TRBJ2-3, reads GAGVSQSPSNKVTEKGKDVELRCDPISGHTALYWYRQSLGQGLEFLIYFQGNSAPDKSGLPSDRFSAERTGGSVSTLTIQRTQQEDSAVYLCASSLVGLSGGPTDTQYFGPGTRLTVL.

This clone was seen more than once but under ten times. J is TRBJ1-1 and V is TRBV5-4, with 9 bases identical to TRBD1. With V trimmed by 4 bases and J by 4 bases, 8 bases remained unmatched. The CDR3 covers 15 residues. In germline, CDR1 is SGHNT, CDR2 YYREEE (reference sequence). The CDR3 bases are TGTGCCAGCAGCCCGTGGACAGGGGTGGGCACTGAAGCTTTCTTT. Translating gives CASSPWTGVGTEAFF.

This clone came up a few times. One end of the junction is discordant with germline, which a read error may explain. This chain connects TRBV27 to TRBJ2-3, with 12 positions matching TRBD2. Per germline, CDR1 MNHEY and CDR2 SMNVEV (reference sequence). The CDR3 length is 15 residues. The CDR3, as DNA: TGTGCCAGCTCCCTGACTAGCGGGGGTACAGTTACGCAGTATTTT. Its protein is CASSLTSGGTVTQYF.

The J gene is TRBJ2-3, the V gene TRBV4-2, with D maybe TRBD2 (7 bases). The CDR3 has 17 amino acids. Per the germline V gene, CDR1 is LGHNA and CDR2 is YNFKEQ. V was shortened by 0 bases and J by 4 bases, with 17 bases between the two germline ends. CDR3 DNA sequence: TGTGCCAGCAGCCAAGACGGACTGGGGGGGCCCCCAGATACGCAGTATTTT. Its translation is CASSQDGLGGPPDTQYF.

The chain carries TRBV4-2 and TRBJ2-1; D not certain. Germline V gene data show CDR1 as LGHNA and CDR2 as YNFKEQ. The CDR3 contains 14 residues. V was pared by 0 bases and J by 0 bases, with 3 bases between. This chain's CDR3 is CASSQESSYNEQFF. As DNA, the CDR3 is TGTGCCAGCAGCCAAGAGAGCTCCTACAATGAGCAGTTCTTC.

V and J are TRBV6-5 and TRBJ1-1; TRBD1 aligns across 9 bases. V lost 6 bases to trimming and J lost 4 bases; unmatched junction nucleotides: 3. Per the germline V gene, CDR1 is MNHEY and CDR2 is SVGAGI. CDR3 length: 13 residues. In DNA form, the CDR3 reads TGTGCCAGCAGGGGGACAGGGATCACTGAAGCTTTCTTT. Its protein is CASRGTGITEAFF.

V and J are TRBV4-1 and TRBJ2-3, with 11 nucleotides matching TRBD1. With V trimmed by 4 bases and J by 5 bases, 8 bases remained unmatched. The CDR3 is made up of 16 amino acids. From germline, CDR1 is MGHRA and CDR2 YSYEKL. CDR3 amino acids: CASSLPGQGVEDTQYF. DNA of the CDR3: TGCGCCAGCAGCCTTCCGGGACAGGGGGTGGAAGATACGCAGTATTTT.

The chain uses TRBV5-1 and TRBJ2-1; D perhaps matches TRBD1 (5 bases). The germline V gene encodes CDR1 SGHRS and CDR2 YFSETQ. Trimming left V 4 bases short and J 0 bases short, with 11 bases between. This CDR3 has 15 amino acids. DNA of the CDR3: TGCGCCAGCAGCCAGGACACCTACTCCTACAATGAGCAGTTCTTC. Amino acids: CASSQDTYSYNEQFF.

V and J are TRBV5-1 and TRBJ2-3; tentative D call: TRBD1 (6 bases). Germline loops: CDR1 SGHRS, CDR2 YFSETQ. This CDR3 is 16 amino acids long. V lost 4 bases and J lost 2, with 17 bases in between. As DNA, the CDR3 is TGCGCCAGCAGCCCAGAAACAGGGATTCCCACAGATACGCAGTATTTT. Amino acids: CASSPETGIPTDTQYF.

The rearrangement joins TRBV5-1 to TRBJ2-2; tentative D call: TRBD1 (5 bases). V lost 1 base, J lost 9 bases, and 19 bases lay in between. The CDR3 runs 16 residues. Germline V gene lookup returns CDR1 SGHRS and CDR2 YFSETQ. CDR3: CASSLSQGSSVWELFF. CDR3 DNA: TGCGCCAGCAGCTTGTCCCAGGGTTCTAGTGTATGGGAGCTGTTTTTT.